The 23 T cell receptor beta chains below come from one sample, sequenced in a study of follicular helper T cells after annual influenza vaccination. Only in-frame clones appear in the TCRdb table, and some are missing; sequencing was by immunoSEQ multiplex PCR. Here the sample spans approximately 13,000 clones, about 83% being singletons. Time point described: 2015-2016 season, pre-vaccination. The sample here was CXCR5- memory CD4+ T cells sorted from blood, taken on the day of influenza vaccination. The receptors stem from an adult who received the influenza vaccine.

The chain has TRBV18 and TRBJ2-6; D is unresolved. The CDR3 spans 15 residues. The germline CDR1 and CDR2 sequences are KGHSH and LQKENI. V dropped 4 bases and J dropped 1 base, with 8 bases sitting between them. The CDR3 coding sequence is TGTGCCAGCTCACAGACTGCATCTGGGGCCAACGTCCTGACTTTC. Protein product: CASSQTASGANVLTF.

The chain carries TRBV28 and TRBJ2-7; D may correspond to TRBD1 or TRBD2 (5 bases each). This CDR3 region has 12 residues. Trimming took 6 bases from V and 2 from J, leaving 8 bases between them. The germline CDR1 and CDR2 sequences are MDHEN and SYDVKM. This CDR3 is CASRRGPYEQYF. For the CDR3, the DNA is TGTGCCAGCAGGAGGGGACCCTACGAGCAGTACTTC. The full variable domain, in which reference TRBV28 and TRBJ2-7 provide the parts outside the CDR3, is DVKVTQSSRYLVKRTGEKVFLECVQDMDHENMFWYRQDPGLGLRLIYFSYDVKMKEKGDIPEGYSVSREKKERFSLILESASTNQTSMYLCASRRGPYEQYFGPGTRLTVT.

This chain links TRBV28 with TRBJ1-3, with a weak D call TRBD1 (5 bases). The V gene lost 3 bases and the J gene lost 0 bases, with 15 bases spanning the gap. Germline V gene sequence: CDR1 MDHEN, CDR2 SYDVKM. This CDR3 region has 17 residues. The CDR3: CASSLGLKGPSGNTIYF. The CDR3 DNA sequence: TGTGCCAGCAGTTTGGGTTTGAAGGGACCCTCTGGAAACACCATATATTTT.

The genes are TRBV15 and TRBJ1-2, with TRBD1 matching 9 bases. V lost 0 bases and J lost 3; bases outside the gene matches: 5. The length of the CDR3 is 16 residues. CDR1 LNHNV and CDR2 YYDKDF come from the germline V gene (reference sequence). CDR3 sequence reads: CATSRESGTGYYGYTF. DNA for the CDR3: TGTGCCACCAGCAGAGAGTCTGGGACAGGGTACTATGGCTACACCTTC.

The chain has TRBV19 and TRBJ1-2; TRBD1 matches at 12 bases. After removal of 3 bases from V and 8 bases from J, the junction contained 7 bases not matched to a gene. This CDR3 contains 15 residues. From germline, CDR1 is LNHDA and CDR2 SQIVND (reference sequence). CDR3: CASSIPGQGAWGYTF. The CDR3 bases are TGTGCCAGTAGTATTCCGGGACAGGGGGCGTGGGGCTACACCTTC.

The V and J genes are TRBV11-2 and TRBJ1-1; D possibly corresponds to TRBD1 (5 bases). The CDR3 extends over 14 amino acids. The V end lost 3 bases, the J end lost 6 bases, and 14 bases lay between the germline ends. The V gene's germline CDR1 is SGHAT and CDR2 FQNNGV. The CDR3 is CASSFGGISAEAFF. The CDR3 DNA follows: TGTGCCAGCAGCTTCGGGGGTATCAGCGCTGAAGCTTTCTTT. The entire variable domain, with the rest obtained from reference TRBV11-2 and TRBJ1-1, is as follows: EAGVAQSPRYKIIEKRQSVAFWCNPISGHATLYWYQQILGQGPKLLIQFQNNGVVDDSQLPKDRFSAERLKGVDSTLKIQPAKLEDSAVYLCASSFGGISAEAFFGQGTRLTVV.

This rearrangement joins TRBV6-6 to TRBJ2-7, with a possible D match to TRBD1 (6 bases). Germline V gives CDR1 MNHNY, CDR2 SVGAGI (reference sequence). V was shortened by 1 base and J by 5 bases, with 12 bases between the two germline ends. CDR3 length equals 14 residues. This chain's CDR3 is CASSYLGGLNEQYF. The CDR3, as DNA: TGTGCCAGCAGTTACTTAGGGGGTCTGAACGAGCAGTACTTC.

The chain couples TRBV5-8 to TRBJ2-1, with no clear D. The CDR3 consists of 14 residues. CDR1 and CDR2 (germline): SGHTS, YDEGEE. Trimming removed 6 bases from V and 1 base from J, with 11 bases in between. The CDR3 DNA reads TGTGCCAGCACCTTATTACTGTCCTACAATGAGCAGTTCTTC. It is translated as CASTLLLSYNEQFF.

The genes are TRBV5-4 and TRBJ1-2, with unresolved D. The germline V gene has CDR1 SGHNT and CDR2 YYREEE (reference sequence). V lost 3 bases and J 4 bases, leaving 13 bases between the germline ends. The CDR3 totals 14 residues. Here the CDR3 reads CASSSNLQTYGYTF. The CDR3 DNA reads as TGTGCCAGCAGCTCGAACCTACAAACCTATGGCTACACCTTC. Full variable domain (missing parts from reference TRBV5-4 and TRBJ1-2): ETGVTQSPTHLIKTRGQQVTLRCSSQSGHNTVSWYQQALGQGPQFIFQYYREEENGRGNFPPRFSGLQFPNYSSELNVNALELDDSALYLCASSSNLQTYGYTFGSGTRLTVV.

The V gene is TRBV2, the J gene TRBJ2-2; the D gene is possibly TRBD1 (5 bases). Trimming left V 4 bases short and J 0 bases short, with 9 bases between. CDR3 length equals 15 residues. The germline V gene has CDR1 SNHLY and CDR2 FYNNEI. This chain's CDR3 is CASSVRVTNTGELFF. The CDR3 DNA reads TGTGCCAGCAGTGTCAGGGTAACGAACACCGGGGAGCTGTTTTTT.

The chain uses TRBV7-2 and TRBJ1-3, with a tentative D call TRBD1 (6 bases). V lost 3 bases and J 12 bases, leaving 18 bases between the germline ends. The V gene's germline CDR1 is SGHTA and CDR2 FQGNSA. This CDR3 has 14 residues. CDR3 protein: CASSFFRGSPDIYF. In DNA, the CDR3 is TGTGCCAGCAGCTTCTTCAGGGGATCCCCTGACATATATTTT.

The chain employs TRBV18 and TRBJ1-1; D gene ambiguous. Looked up from germline, CDR1 is KGHSH and CDR2 is LQKENI. Trimming cost V 2 bases and J 8 bases, with 12 bases left between them. The CDR3 runs 13 residues. For the CDR3, the DNA is TGTGCCAGCTCACCAACTTCGCGGATCGAAGCTTTCTTT. Protein sequence: CASSPTSRIEAFF.

This clone was seen a few times. The V and J genes are TRBV10-3 and TRBJ1-6; D remains ambiguous. Germline lookup yields CDR1 ENHRY and CDR2 SYGVKD. Trimming removed 6 bases at V and 11 bases at J, with 11 bases between. CDR3 length equals 12 residues. CDR3 sequence (DNA): TGTGCCATCAGCGAGACGTTCCCACCCCTCCACTTT. Encoded protein: CAISETFPPLHF.

The CDR3 spells CASSLTPLFTGSNQPQHF. The CDR3, as DNA: TGTGCCAGCAGCCTAACGCCGCTCTTCACGGGATCTAATCAGCCCCAGCATTTT. The rearrangement joins TRBV7-8 to TRBJ1-5; D gene ambiguous. Germline V gene lookup returns CDR1 SGHVS and CDR2 FQNEAQ. V shed 5 bases and J shed 4 bases, with 24 bases lying between them. The CDR3 extends over 18 amino acids.

This chain connects TRBV11-2 to TRBJ2-3; TRBD1 aligns across 9 bases. Germline trimming cut 5 bases from V and 1 base from J; bases unmatched to any gene: 1. This CDR3 region has 14 residues. Looked up from germline, CDR1 is SGHAT and CDR2 is FQNNGV. Here the CDR3 DNA reads TGTGCCAGCAGCCGGGACAGGGGCACAGATACGCAGTATTTT. This codes for CASSRDRGTDTQYF.

This sequence joins TRBV9 and TRBJ2-5; 9 nucleotides agree with TRBD1. The germline V gene has CDR1 SGDLS and CDR2 YYNGEE. CDR3 length: 16 amino acids. The J segment lost 0 bases and the V segment lost 0 bases, leaving 3 bases of the junction unmatched. CDR3 in DNA: TGTGCCAGCAGCGTAGGTGGGACAGGGAACCAAGAGACCCAGTACTTC. Protein product: CASSVGGTGNQETQYF.

The chain joins TRBV28 to TRBJ1-2; 7 nucleotides line up with TRBD1. CDR3 size: 15 residues. Germline V lookup: CDR1 MDHEN, CDR2 SYDVKM. The J segment lost 4 bases and the V segment lost 4 bases, leaving 9 bases of the junction unmatched. Written as DNA, the CDR3 is TGTGCCAGCAGTTCGACAGGGACCCTTTTCTATGGCTACACCTTC. It is translated as CASSSTGTLFYGYTF.

The chain employs TRBV6-5 and TRBJ2-2, with D tentatively TRBD2 (5 bases). CDR3 length: 13 amino acids. The ends were cut back, 8 bases at V and 0 bases at J, with 7 bases in the middle. Germline values: CDR1 MNHEY, CDR2 SVGAGI. The CDR3 DNA is TGTGCCAGCCGGGGTTCGAACACCGGGGAGCTGTTTTTT. The encoded protein is CASRGSNTGELFF.

Only a few counts were recorded for this clone. The V call is TRBV27, the J call TRBJ2-7; 7 bases line up with TRBD1. V dropped 3 bases and J dropped 1; count of bases not matched to a gene: 6. This CDR3 region has 15 residues. The germline CDR1 and CDR2 sequences are MNHEY and SMNVEV (reference sequence). Here the CDR3 DNA reads TGTGCCAGCAGTTTGGATCCGGACAGGTCCTACGAGCAGTACTTC. Its protein product is CASSLDPDRSYEQYF.

The V gene is TRBV28, the J gene TRBJ1-2; tentatively, D is TRBD1 (6 bases). Trimming removed 5 bases at V and 0 bases at J, with 7 bases between. This CDR3 comprises 13 residues. Germline values: CDR1 MDHEN, CDR2 SYDVKM. CDR3 sequence: CASSRTANYGYTF. In DNA form, the CDR3 reads TGTGCCAGCAGTCGGACAGCTAACTATGGCTACACCTTC.

The rearrangement uses TRBV6-5 and TRBJ2-7; 9 nucleotides align to TRBD1. Germline V gene lookup returns CDR1 MNHEY and CDR2 SVGAGI. The CDR3 is 15 residues long. The ends lost 5 bases at V and 2 bases at J; junction bases unmatched: 7. The CDR3 DNA follows: TGTGCCAGCAGTACTCCGGGACAGGGAACCTACGAGCAGTACTTC. Protein: CASSTPGQGTYEQYF.

This rearrangement joins TRBV2 to TRBJ2-3; D is perhaps TRBD2 (6 bases). Germline V gene lookup returns CDR1 SNHLY and CDR2 FYNNEI. V was trimmed by 7 bases and J by 0 bases, leaving 17 bases between them. The length of the CDR3 is 16 residues. CDR3 residues: CASIRDSSTSTDTQYF. CDR3 coding DNA: TGTGCCAGCATCCGGGACTCCTCCACTAGCACAGATACGCAGTATTTT.

CDR3 loop: CASSLGYARNTEAFF. CDR3 sequence (DNA): TGTGCCAGCAGCTTAGGGTACGCCCGGAACACTGAAGCTTTCTTT. The chain has TRBV7-9 and TRBJ1-1; D unclear. V was shortened by 1 base and J by 1 base, with 10 bases between the two germline ends. In germline, CDR1 is SEHNR, CDR2 FQNEAQ (reference sequence). The CDR3 is 15 residues long. Using reference TRBV7-9 and TRBJ1-1 for the parts outside the CDR3, the full variable domain is DTGVSQNPRHKITKRGQNVTFRCDPISEHNRLYWYRQTLGQGPEFLTYFQNEAQLEKSRLLSDRFSAERPKGSFSTLEIQRTEQGDSAMYLCASSLGYARNTEAFFGQGTRLTVV.